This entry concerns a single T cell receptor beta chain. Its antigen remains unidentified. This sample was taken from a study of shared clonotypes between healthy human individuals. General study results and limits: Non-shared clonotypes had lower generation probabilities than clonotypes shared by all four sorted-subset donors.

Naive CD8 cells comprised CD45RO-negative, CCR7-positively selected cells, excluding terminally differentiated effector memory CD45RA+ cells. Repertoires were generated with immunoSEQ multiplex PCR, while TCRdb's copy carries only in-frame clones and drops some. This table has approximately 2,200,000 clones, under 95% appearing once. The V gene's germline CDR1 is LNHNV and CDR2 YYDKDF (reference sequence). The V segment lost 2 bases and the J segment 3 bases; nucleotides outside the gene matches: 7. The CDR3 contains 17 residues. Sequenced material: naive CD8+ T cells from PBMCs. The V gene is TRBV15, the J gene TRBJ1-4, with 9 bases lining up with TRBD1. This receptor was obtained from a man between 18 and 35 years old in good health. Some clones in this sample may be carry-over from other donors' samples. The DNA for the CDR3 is TGTGCCACCAGCAGACCCCGGGACAGGGTCGCTAATGAAAAACTGTTTTTT. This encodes CATSRPRDRVANEKLFF.